These T cell receptor beta chains were read from a single sample in a study of cytomegalovirus exposure and HLA in healthy donors. Clones were sequenced by immunoSEQ multiplex PCR, and TCRdb holds only the in-frame ones, with some missing. This sample has about 220,000 clones, with approximately 90% found just once. What was sequenced was PBMCs. These receptors all come from a woman between 18 and 30 years old in good health and CMV-seronegative. CDR3s include the opening cysteine and the closing phenylalanine or tryptophan. A D gene is named only where the DNA matches it firmly. Size values are once, few and many counts, or a class for expanded clones, and some rows have none.

j_gene | abundance | d_gene | v_gene | CDR3aa | CDR3nt
TRBJ1-3 | - | - | TRBV5-1 | CASSLEGVTPGNTIYF | TGCGCCAGCAGCCTGGAGGGGGTTACACCAGGAAACACCATATATTTT
TRBJ2-7 | - | - | TRBV7-6 | CASSLGVEYEQYF | TGTGCCAGCAGCTTAGGAGTAGAATACGAGCAGTACTTC
TRBJ2-3 | - | - | TRBV5-4 | CASSSPGTSTDTQYF | TGTGCCAGCAGCTCCCCCGGGACTAGCACAGATACGCAGTATTTT
TRBJ2-7 | - | TRBD1 | TRBV29-1 | CSVEGQGDEQYF | TGCAGCGTTGAAGGACAGGGTGACGAGCAGTACTTC
TRBJ2-7 | - | TRBD1 | TRBV6-5 | CASIGRQGSYEQYF | TGTGCCAGCATAGGGCGACAGGGATCCTACGAGCAGTACTTC
TRBJ1-2 | - | - | TRBV7-8 | CASSLQGMLYGYTF | TGTGCCAGCAGCCTACAGGGCATGTTATATGGCTACACCTTC
TRBJ1-2 | - | - | TRBV15 | CATSKRGGGRWVGTNYGYTF | TGTGCCACCAGCAAAAGAGGGGGGGGCAGATGGGTTGGAACGAACTATGGCTACACCTTC
TRBJ2-5 | - | TRBD1 | TRBV9 | CASSPRSGTDRETQYF | TGTGCCAGCAGCCCCCGATCCGGGACAGACAGGGAGACCCAGTACTTC
TRBJ2-2 | - | - | TRBV18 | CASSPPRQGGTGELFF | TGTGCCAGCTCACCACCCAGGCAGGGGGGCACCGGGGAGCTGTTTTTT
TRBJ2-3 | - | TRBD2 | TRBV9 | CASSVDLAGAVDTQYF | TGTGCCAGCAGCGTTGACTTAGCGGGAGCGGTAGATACGCAGTATTTT
TRBJ2-6 | - | - | TRBV28 | CANHRGSGANVLTF | TGTGCTAACCACCGGGGCTCTGGGGCCAACGTCCTGACTTTC
TRBJ2-6 | - | - | TRBV28 | CASRSGPGANVLTF | TGTGCCAGCAGGAGCGGACCTGGGGCCAACGTCCTGACTTTC
TRBJ2-7 | - | - | TRBV30 | CAWSARDSTYEQYF | TGTGCCTGGAGTGCCCGGGACTCAACCTACGAGCAGTACTTC
TRBJ2-7 | - | TRBD2 | TRBV9 | CASSVVASGTYEQYF | TGTGCCAGCAGCGTAGTGGCTAGCGGGACATACGAGCAGTACTTC
TRBJ2-7 | - | - | TRBV28 | CASGGDSYEQYF | TGTGCCAGCGGCGGAGACTCCTACGAGCAGTACTTC
TRBJ2-7 | - | TRBD1 | TRBV30 | CAWSGGQIGHEQYF | TGTGCCTGGAGTGGGGGACAGATCGGACACGAGCAGTACTTC
TRBJ1-6 | - | - | TRBV7-8 | CASSLVVWDTSPLHF | TGTGCCAGCAGCTTAGTGGTCTGGGACACCTCACCCCTCCACTTT
TRBJ2-1 | - | - | TRBV5-4 | CASSLAGTYSYNEQFF | TGTGCCAGCAGCTTGGCCGGGACTTACTCCTACAATGAGCAGTTCTTC
TRBJ2-3 | - | - | TRBV21-1 | CASSKEGDASGRPFTSTDTQYF | TGTGCCAGCAGCAAAGAGGGGGACGCTAGCGGGAGGCCATTTACTAGCACAGATACGCAGTATTTT
TRBJ2-1 | - | - | TRBV1 | CTSDSGRGDEQFF | TGCACCAGCGATAGCGGGAGGGGGGATGAGCAGTTCTTC
TRBJ2-3 | - | TRBD2 | TRBV28 | CASRRLAASTDTQYF | TGTGCCAGCAGACGACTAGCGGCTAGCACAGATACGCAGTATTTT
TRBJ1-1 | - | - | TRBV7-9 | CASSLVQRKNTEAFF | TGTGCCAGCAGCTTAGTCCAGAGGAAGAACACTGAAGCTTTCTTT
TRBJ2-1 | - | TRBD1 | TRBV7-9 | CASSLKQGSIHEQFF | TGTGCCAGCAGCTTAAAACAGGGGTCTATACATGAGCAGTTCTTC
TRBJ2-5 | - | - | TRBV4-1 | CASSLVLEETQYF | TGCGCCAGCAGCCTAGTACTAGAAGAGACCCAGTACTTC
TRBJ2-1 | - | TRBD2 | TRBV27 | CASSSTSGRGYNEQFF | TGTGCCAGCAGTTCGACTAGCGGGAGGGGTTACAATGAGCAGTTCTTC
TRBJ2-7 | - | - | TRBV7-7 | CASSRGVGVYEQYF | TGTGCTAGCAGCAGAGGAGTAGGGGTCTACGAGCAGTACTTC
TRBJ2-7 | medium-sized | - | TRBV7-8 | CASSSIRGVENYEQYF | TGTGCCAGCAGCTCGATCAGGGGGGTCGAGAACTACGAGCAGTACTTC
TRBJ2-7 | - | TRBD2 | TRBV30 | CAWSPGTIEQYF | TGTGCCTGGAGTCCTGGGACTATCGAGCAGTACTTC
TRBJ1-3 | - | TRBD1 | TRBV28 | CASRPGTGDYSGNTIYF | TGTGCCAGCAGACCCGGGACAGGGGACTACTCTGGAAACACCATATATTTT
TRBJ1-2 | - | TRBD1 | TRBV2 | CASSTGGLYGYTF | TGTGCCAGCTCTACAGGGGGCCTCTATGGCTACACCTTC
TRBJ2-7 | - | TRBD2 | TRBV28 | CASSTRGGPGQYF | TGTGCCAGCAGTACCCGGGGGGGCCCTGGGCAGTACTTC
TRBJ2-2 | - | TRBD1 | TRBV27 | CASSSSGDRITGELFF | TGTGCCAGCAGTTCCTCGGGGGACAGGATCACCGGGGAGCTGTTTTTT
TRBJ1-2 | - | - | TRBV7-9 | CASSLDSGESGYTF | TGTGCCAGCAGCTTAGACTCTGGGGAGAGTGGCTACACCTTC
TRBJ2-7 | - | TRBD2 | TRBV14 | CASSQSGLAGTYEQYF | TGTGCCAGCAGCCAAAGTGGTCTAGCGGGAACCTACGAGCAGTACTTC
TRBJ2-6 | once | TRBD1 | TRBV5-4 | CASSLGRGRSPGANVLTF | TGTGCCAGCAGCTTAGGCAGGGGGCGTAGCCCTGGGGCCAACGTCCTGACTTTC
TRBJ2-7 | - | TRBD1 | TRBV5-1 | CASSVPGQTFTEQYF | TGCGCCAGCAGCGTACCGGGACAGACCTTTACCGAGCAGTACTTC
TRBJ2-5 | - | - | TRBV6-5 | CASSPLGGKETQYF | TGTGCCAGCAGTCCACTAGGGGGTAAGGAGACCCAGTACTTC
TRBJ2-1 | - | TRBD2 | TRBV5-1 | CASSLMGLIHEQFF | TGCGCCAGCAGCTTGATGGGACTAATCCATGAGCAGTTCTTC
TRBJ2-1 | - | TRBD1 | TRBV19 | CASSHRQGRNEQFF | TGTGCCAGTAGTCACAGACAGGGTCGGAATGAGCAGTTCTTC
TRBJ1-1 | - | TRBD1 | TRBV19 | CASSPTGGNTEAFF | TGTGCCAGTAGTCCAACAGGGGGCAACACTGAAGCTTTCTTT
TRBJ1-5 | - | TRBD1 | TRBV19 | CASSPLTGPENQPQHF | TGTGCCAGTAGTCCCCTGACAGGGCCCGAAAATCAGCCCCAGCATTTT
TRBJ2-2 | once | - | TRBV7-2 | CARVPGTGELFF | TGTGCCAGGGTTCCAGGGACCGGGGAGCTGTTTTTT
TRBJ2-1 | - | TRBD1 | TRBV9 | CASSVRGQGAYNEQFF | TGTGCCAGCAGCGTACGGGGACAGGGGGCCTACAATGAGCAGTTCTTC
TRBJ2-5 | - | TRBD1 | TRBV2 | CASISGQGVGETQYF | TGTGCCAGCATTTCGGGACAGGGGGTTGGGGAGACCCAGTACTTC
TRBJ1-1 | once | TRBD1 | TRBV5-1 | CASSQTQGQKNTEAFF | TGCGCCAGCAGCCAGACTCAGGGACAGAAGAACACTGAAGCTTTCTTT
TRBJ1-1 | - | - | TRBV19 | CASSIPPTEAFF | TGTGCCAGTAGTATTCCTCCCACTGAAGCTTTCTTT
TRBJ1-2 | - | - | TRBV2 | CASSETRREGYTF | TGTGCCAGCAGTGAGACCCGGAGGGAGGGCTACACCTTC
TRBJ2-7 | - | TRBD2 | TRBV5-8 | CASSFGTSGYEQYF | TGTGCCAGCAGCTTCGGGACTAGCGGATACGAGCAGTACTTC
TRBJ2-6 | - | - | TRBV6-4 | CASSEELGEANVLTF | TGTGCCAGCAGTGAAGAGCTAGGGGAGGCCAACGTCCTGACTTTC
TRBJ2-4 | - | TRBD2 | TRBV4-1 | CASSPPPTSGRARTKNIQYF | TGCGCCAGCAGCCCACCACCGACTAGCGGGAGGGCCCGGACCAAAAACATTCAGTACTTC
TRBJ1-5 | - | - | TRBV6-1 | CASNLPRVDQPQHF | TGTGCCAGCAACCTGCCCAGGGTTGACCAGCCCCAGCATTTT
TRBJ2-1 | - | - | TRBV14 | CASSSNYNEQFF | TGTGCCAGCAGCTCCAACTACAATGAGCAGTTCTTC
TRBJ1-1 | - | - | TRBV2 | CASSELQGWTEAFF | TGTGCCAGCAGTGAACTACAGGGCTGGACTGAAGCTTTCTTT
TRBJ1-1 | - | TRBD1 | TRBV7-3 | CASSFDRGSPEAFF | TGTGCCAGCAGCTTTGACAGGGGGTCCCCTGAAGCTTTCTTT
TRBJ1-2 | - | - | TRBV6-5 | CASSYSPGVTWGYTF | TGTGCCAGCAGTTACTCTCCAGGGGTGACTTGGGGCTACACCTTC
TRBJ2-7 | - | - | TRBV28 | CASSFAGPSYEQYF | TGTGCCAGCAGTTTTGCTGGCCCTTCCTACGAGCAGTACTTC
TRBJ2-5 | - | TRBD2 | TRBV30 | CAQRLIAGGETQYF | TGTGCCCAACGACTTATAGCGGGAGGGGAGACCCAGTACTTC
TRBJ2-1 | - | TRBD1 | TRBV19 | CASSIGDSRYNEQFF | TGTGCCAGTAGTATAGGGGACAGCCGATACAATGAGCAGTTCTTC
TRBJ2-1 | - | - | TRBV5-6 | CASSLRETENNEQFF | TGTGCCAGCAGCTTGCGCGAAACCGAGAACAATGAGCAGTTCTTC